The clone carrying this T cell receptor beta chain has just a few counts. This sample is drawn from a study of CD8 T cells in ankylosing spondylitis. Deletions cut 5 bases from V and 2 bases from J, with 13 bases between. The CDR3 spans 15 residues. From germline, CDR1 is SGHTA and CDR2 FQGNSA. In TCRdb, the 5' RACE reads were re-called with MiXCR into one record per CDR3 protein. The table lists around 100,000 distinct CDR3 sequences, approximately 25% of them singletons. The sequence was collected from a male donor with ankylosing spondylitis. Input material: synovial fluid, either unsorted or a sorted T cell fraction (not recorded which). V usage is TRBV7-2 and J usage is TRBJ2-1; D may match TRBD1 or TRBD2 (5 bases each). The CDR3 sequence is CASSHGGRAYNEQFF. Written as DNA, the CDR3 is TGTGCCAGCAGCCATGGGGGACGGGCCTACAATGAGCAGTTCTTC. Complete variable domain (other parts from reference TRBV7-2 and TRBJ2-1): GAGVSQSPSNKVTEKGKDVELRCDPISGHTALYWYRQSLGQGLEFLIYFQGNSAPDKSGLPSDRFSAERTGGSVSTLTIQRTQQEDSAVYLCASSHGGRAYNEQFFGPGTRLTVL.